This T cell receptor (beta chain) was retrieved from a study of OX40 agonist ivuxolimab in advanced cancers. General study findings and limits: In the expanded peripheral T cells, antigen specificity was never determined.

Libraries were prepared by immunoSEQ multiplex PCR; TCRdb keeps only in-frame clonotypes and omits some of them. Here the sample spans about 83,000 clones, roughly 83% being singletons. Enrollment shut out patients with autoimmune disease history or systemic immunosuppression. A note on this clone: Its antigen is unidentified.

CDR3 length equals 16 residues. V shed 1 base and J shed 1 base, with 13 bases lying between them. Germline V gene sequence: CDR1 KGHSH, CDR2 LQKENI. Material: CD4+ or CD8+ T cells sorted from blood, obtained in a trial of the OX40 agonist ivuxolimab. The gene calls are TRBV18 and TRBJ1-1, with D tentatively TRBD1 (6 bases). The TCR was taken from an adult with an advanced solid tumor such as melanoma, head and neck, liver or kidney cancer. The CDR3 nucleotides are TGTGCCAGCTCACCACTTGTTGCAGGGGAGAACACTGAAGCTTTCTTT. Its protein is CASSPLVAGENTEAFF.